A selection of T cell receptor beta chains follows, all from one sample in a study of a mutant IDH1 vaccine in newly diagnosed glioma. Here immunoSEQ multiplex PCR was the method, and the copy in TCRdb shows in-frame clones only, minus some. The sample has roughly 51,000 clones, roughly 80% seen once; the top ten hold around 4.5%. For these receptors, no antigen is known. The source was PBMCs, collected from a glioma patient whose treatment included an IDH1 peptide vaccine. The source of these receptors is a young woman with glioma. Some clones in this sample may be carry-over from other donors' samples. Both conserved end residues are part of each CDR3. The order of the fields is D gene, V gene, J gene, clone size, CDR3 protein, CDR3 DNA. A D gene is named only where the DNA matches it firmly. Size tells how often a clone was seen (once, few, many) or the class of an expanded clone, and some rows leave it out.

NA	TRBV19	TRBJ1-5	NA	CASSMRQINQPQHF	TGTGCCAGTAGTATGAGGCAGATCAATCAGCCCCAGCATTTT
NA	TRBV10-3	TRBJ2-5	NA	CAISDPQAAVHQETQYF	TGTGCCATCAGTGACCCGCAGGCGGCAGTACACCAAGAGACCCAGTACTTC
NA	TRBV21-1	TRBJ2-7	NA	CASSKPARDRPSNLGDF	TGTGCCAGCAGCAAACCGGCGCGGGACAGGCCGTCAAATCTAGGGGACTTC
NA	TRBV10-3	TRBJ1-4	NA	CAIGSGTPNEKLFF	TGTGCCATCGGATCCGGGACGCCAAATGAAAAACTGTTTTTT
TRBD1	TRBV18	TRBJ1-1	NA	CASSPDRGSPLRAFF	TGTGCCAGCTCACCCGACAGGGGGAGTCCTCTCAGAGCTTTCTTT
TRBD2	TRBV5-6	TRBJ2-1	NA	CASTLAGSYNEQFF	TGTGCCAGCACCTTAGCGGGATCCTACAATGAGCAGTTCTTC
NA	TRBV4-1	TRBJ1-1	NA	CASSQAQGVNTEAFF	TGCGCCAGCAGCCAAGCCCAAGGGGTAAACACTGAAGCTTTCTTT
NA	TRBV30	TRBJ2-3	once	CASYRGLSTDTQYF	TGTGCCTCTTACAGGGGACTAAGCACAGATACGCAGTATTTT
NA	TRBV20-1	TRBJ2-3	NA	CSAHFGGTQYF	TGCAGTGCTCATTTCGGGGGTACGCAGTATTTT
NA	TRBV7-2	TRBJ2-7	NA	CASSLGLDYEQYF	TGTGCCAGCAGCCTCGGGCTTGACTACGAGCAGTACTTC
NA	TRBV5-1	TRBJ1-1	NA	CASSLERTEAFF	TGCGCCAGCAGCTTGGAACGCACTGAAGCTTTCTTT
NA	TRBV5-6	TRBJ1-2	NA	CASSSGGRRLGSYGYTF	TGTGCCAGCAGCTCCGGGGGTCGCAGGTTAGGGTCCTATGGCTACACCTTC
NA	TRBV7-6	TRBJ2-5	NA	CASSFNGRETQYF	TGTGCCAGCAGCTTTAACGGGAGAGAGACCCAGTACTTC
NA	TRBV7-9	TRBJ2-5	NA	CASRPILAIETQYF	TGTGCCAGCAGACCTATTCTAGCGATAGAGACCCAGTACTTC
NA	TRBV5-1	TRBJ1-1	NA	CASNGGSRPTEAFF	TGCGCCAGCAACGGAGGGTCCCGCCCCACTGAAGCTTTCTTT
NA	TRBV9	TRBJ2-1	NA	CASSAPRTRDTRYNEQFF	TGTGCCAGCAGCGCCCCGAGAACCCGGGACACTCGCTACAATGAGCAGTTCTTC
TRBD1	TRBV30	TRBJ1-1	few	CAWSEDREAFF	TGTGCCTGGAGTGAGGACAGGGAAGCTTTCTTT
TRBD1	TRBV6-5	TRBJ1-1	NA	CASRKGQGAHNEAFF	TGTGCCAGCAGGAAGGGACAGGGGGCGCATAATGAAGCTTTCTTT
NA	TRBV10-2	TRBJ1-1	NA	CASSEGGGGDTEAFF	TGCGCCAGCAGTGAGGGGGGGGGAGGGGACACTGAAGCTTTCTTT
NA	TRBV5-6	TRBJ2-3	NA	CASSLVRGGGTDTQYF	TGTGCCAGCAGCTTGGTTCGAGGCGGGGGCACAGATACGCAGTATTTT
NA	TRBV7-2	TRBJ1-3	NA	CASSLRGSSGNTIYF	TGTGCCAGCAGCTTACGGGGCTCCTCTGGAAACACCATATATTTT
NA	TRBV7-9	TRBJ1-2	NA	CASSHGPGSNYGYTF	TGTGCCAGCAGCCACGGCCCTGGATCTAACTATGGCTACACCTTC
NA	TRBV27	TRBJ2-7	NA	CASSLSRLSYEQYF	TGTGCCAGCAGTTTGAGCAGACTTTCCTACGAGCAGTACTTC
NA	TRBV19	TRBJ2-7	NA	CASSAGLGGYEQYF	TGTGCCAGTAGTGCGGGACTGGGGGGCTACGAGCAGTACTTC
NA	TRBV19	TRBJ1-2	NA	CASSISGGWMRDGDGYTF	TGTGCCAGTAGTATTTCGGGGGGCTGGATGAGGGACGGGGACGGCTACACCTTC